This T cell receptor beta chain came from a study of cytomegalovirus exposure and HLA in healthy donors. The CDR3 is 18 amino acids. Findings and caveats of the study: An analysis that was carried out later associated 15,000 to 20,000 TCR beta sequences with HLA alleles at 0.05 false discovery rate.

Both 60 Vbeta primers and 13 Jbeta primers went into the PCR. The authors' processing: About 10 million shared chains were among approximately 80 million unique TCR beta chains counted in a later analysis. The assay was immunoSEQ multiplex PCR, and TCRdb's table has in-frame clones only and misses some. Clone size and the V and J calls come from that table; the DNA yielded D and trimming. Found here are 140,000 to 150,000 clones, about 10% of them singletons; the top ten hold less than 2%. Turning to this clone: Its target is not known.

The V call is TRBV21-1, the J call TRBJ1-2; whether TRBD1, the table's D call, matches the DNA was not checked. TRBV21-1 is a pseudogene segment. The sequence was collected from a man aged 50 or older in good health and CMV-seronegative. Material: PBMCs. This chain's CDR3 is CASSKVSDRGWFDYGYTF. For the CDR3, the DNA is TGTGCCAGCAGCAAAGTTAGTGACAGGGGCTGGTTCGACTATGGCTACACCTTC.